Listed here is a single T cell receptor beta chain. Which antigen it targets is not known. Base quality data are lacking; no much larger clone is found one base away. The sample belongs to a study of T-cell reconstitution after alpha-beta-depleted transplantation in children (dated by TCRdb to the mid-2010s). General notes on the study: T-cell immune reconstitution after TCRalphabeta/CD19-depleted allogeneic hematopoietic cell transplantation in children was quantitatively tracked in the study by means of TCR repertoire profiling.

CDR1 and CDR2, per the germline V gene, are SQVTM and ANQGSEA. The CDR3 measures 13 amino acids from cysteine to phenylalanine. Only the CDR3 DNA stays, 39 bases, in frame from base 1. V is cut by 6 bases and J by 4 bases, and the space between the germline ends is 12 bases. Libraries were prepared through PCR. The instrument given in TCRdb is Illumina HiSeq 2500. TCR libraries were prepared with molecular barcoding, using unique molecular identifiers to normalize TCRbeta repertoire quantification. The public reads were quality trimmed at Q25 with fastp and then assembled into clones with MiXCR by TCRdb, keeping productive beta chains. For every CDR3 protein sequence, its rows merge into one entry that carries the most common genes and DNA. The sample table records around 380,000 distinct CDR3 sequences; approximately 11% of these occur just once. The ten largest make up roughly 5.5% of the sample.

The source is a human donor who donated a stem cell graft to a child with acute myeloid leukemia. The V and J genes are TRBV29-1 and TRBJ2-2; no D gene can be assigned with confidence. Sequencing used PBMCs from the stem cell graft donor, obtained from the stem cell graft. Here is the DNA: TGCAGCGTGTTCTGGGATACCACCGGGGAGCTGTTTTTT. Translated, it reads CSVFWDTTGELFF.